What follows are 18 T cell receptor beta chains derived from one specimen sequenced in a study of cytomegalovirus exposure and HLA in healthy donors. PCR involved 60 Vbeta and 13 Jbeta primers. Measured with immunoSEQ multiplex PCR; TCRdb has only the in-frame clones, and not every one. Of about 160,000 clones listed, 75% to 90% were seen once; the top ten hold under 2%. Material for sequencing was PBMCs. These receptors were collected from a woman between 18 and 30 years old in good health and CMV-seronegative.

V and J are TRBV13 and TRBJ2-7; D gene ambiguous. Between the trimmed V and J ends, which lost 0 bases and 5 bases, there was a span of 11 bases. Germline assignment: CDR1 PRHDT and CDR2 FYEKMQ (reference sequence). There are 14 residues in the CDR3. The CDR3 nucleotides are TGTGCCAGCAGCTTAGGGAGGATTAGAAACGAGCAGTACTTC. Translated, it gives CASSLGRIRNEQYF. Filled out from reference TRBV13 and TRBJ2-7, the complete variable domain reads AAGVIQSPRHLIKEKRETATLKCYPIPRHDTVYWYQQGPGQDPQFLISFYEKMQSDKGSIPDRFSAQQFSDYHSELNMSSLELGDSALYFCASSLGRIRNEQYFGPGTRLTVT.

The V gene is TRBV18, the J gene TRBJ1-4; maybe TRBD1 (6 bases). This CDR3 has 15 amino acids. Germline CDR1 and CDR2: KGHSH and LQKENI. V lost 1 base to trimming and J lost 6 bases, with 12 bases between them. The CDR3 DNA reads TGTGCCAGCTCACCACGAACAGGGTCCGATGAAAAACTGTTTTTT. It is translated as CASSPRTGSDEKLFF.

The chain has TRBV19 and TRBJ2-5; 14 nucleotides match TRBD2. This CDR3 is built from 15 residues. V lost 5 bases, J lost 5 bases, and 4 bases stayed unmatched. Germline CDR1 reads LNHDA; CDR2 reads SQIVND (reference sequence). This chain's CDR3 is CASSVGTSGGETQYF. CDR3 DNA sequence: TGTGCCAGTAGTGTTGGGACTAGCGGGGGCGAGACCCAGTACTTC.

This chain connects TRBV2 to TRBJ1-1; TRBD1 matches at 7 bases. Germline trimming cut 3 bases from V and 0 bases from J; bases unmatched to any gene: 4. Germline V CDR1 and CDR2: SNHLY, FYNNEI. The CDR3 sequence is 15 residues long. DNA of the CDR3: TGTGCCAGCAGTGATCACAGGGGAATGAACACTGAAGCTTTCTTT. Translating it yields CASSDHRGMNTEAFF.

V is TRBV5-8 and J is TRBJ2-5; D gene uncertain. The CDR3 is 13 amino acids. Germline V lookup: CDR1 SGHTS, CDR2 YDEGEE. V gave up 2 bases and J gave up 1 base, with 6 bases separating them. The DNA for the CDR3 is TGTGCCAGCAGCTTTCGGGTCCAAGAGACCCAGTACTTC. Translating gives CASSFRVQETQYF.

V gene TRBV15 combines with J gene TRBJ1-1; D perhaps matches TRBD1 (5 bases). Trimming stripped 5 bases from V and 1 base from J, with 14 bases between. The V gene's germline CDR1 is LNHNV and CDR2 YYDKDF (reference sequence). CDR3 size: 15 residues. CDR3 amino acids: CATSVRQFSNTEAFF. The DNA of the CDR3 is TGTGCCACCAGCGTCAGACAGTTTTCGAACACTGAAGCTTTCTTT.

CDR3 residues: CASSPDGLNQPQHF. DNA for the CDR3: TGTGCCAGCAGTCCCGACGGACTCAATCAGCCCCAGCATTTT. This chain joins TRBV6-6 and TRBJ1-5; D gene ambiguous. Trimming shortened V by 5 bases and J by 3 bases, and 11 bases separated the two germline ends. Looked up from germline, CDR1 is MNHNY and CDR2 is SVGAGI (reference sequence). The CDR3 contains 14 residues.

The chain joins TRBV11-2 to TRBJ2-5, with D possibly TRBD1 on 5 matching bases. Per germline, CDR1 SGHAT and CDR2 FQNNGV. V was trimmed by 8 bases and J by 5 bases, leaving 12 bases between them. There are 12 residues in the CDR3. CDR3 sequence: CASVTVMETQYF. The CDR3 DNA follows: TGTGCCAGCGTGACAGTGATGGAGACCCAGTACTTC.

In its sample, this clone was seen once. The rearrangement joins TRBV7-2 to TRBJ1-1; D unclear. The germline V gene has CDR1 SGHTA and CDR2 FQGNSA. The CDR3 consists of 15 residues. Trimming shortened V by 1 base and J by 4 bases, and 13 bases separated the two germline ends. CDR3 region: CASSLGSGFSTEAFF. DNA for the CDR3: TGTGCCAGCAGCTTAGGGTCGGGTTTCTCCACTGAAGCTTTCTTT.

This chain links TRBV28 with TRBJ2-1; TRBD2 is a possible D gene (6 bases). The CDR3 has 17 residues. Trimming removed 5 bases at V and 0 bases at J, with 17 bases between. The germline V gene encodes CDR1 MDHEN and CDR2 SYDVKM. CDR3 nucleotides: TGTGCCAGCAGTAGATCACTGCAGGGACTCTCCTACAATGAGCAGTTCTTC. Protein: CASSRSLQGLSYNEQFF.

The chain joins TRBV4-1 to TRBJ1-2, with 9 bases fitting TRBD1. In germline, CDR1 is MGHRA, CDR2 YSYEKL. The CDR3 is made up of 16 amino acids. The junction had 7 bases not matched to a gene; V was cut back by 4 bases and J by 1 base. In nucleotides, the CDR3 is TGCGCCAGCAGCCGCACCGGGACAGGGATTAACTATGGCTACACCTTC. This translates into CASSRTGTGINYGYTF.

V usage is TRBV19 and J usage is TRBJ2-7, with D possibly matching TRBD2 (7 bases). The V end was cut by 10 bases, the J end by 4 bases, with 17 bases between. The CDR3 runs to 13 residues. Looked up from germline, CDR1 is LNHDA and CDR2 is SQIVND (reference sequence). The CDR3 loop reads CATRGGGEYEQYF. The DNA of the CDR3 is TGTGCCACCCGTGGGGGGGGCGAGTACGAGCAGTACTTC.

The chain combines TRBV18 with TRBJ2-3; 7 bases match TRBD2. This CDR3 comprises 17 residues. J was trimmed by 4 bases and V by 1 base; bases with no gene match: 11. Germline V gene lookup returns CDR1 KGHSH and CDR2 LQKENI. CDR3 bases: TGTGCCAGCTCACCACAAGAAGCGGGATACGGCGCAGATACGCAGTATTTT. Its protein is CASSPQEAGYGADTQYF.

Comment on this clone: An end of the junction differs from the germline gene, which may be a read error. The chain joins TRBV29-1 to TRBJ2-7; TRBD1 matches 7 bases. The germline V gene encodes CDR1 SQVTM and CDR2 ANQGSEA. The CDR3 runs 13 residues. The CDR3 DNA sequence: TGCAACGTTAGTCGACAGGGAAACTACGAGCAGTACTTC. This encodes CNVSRQGNYEQYF.

The gene calls are TRBV5-1 and TRBJ2-1, with 8 bases lining up with TRBD2. J lost 0 bases, V lost 2 bases, and 16 bases had no gene match. This CDR3 has 20 amino acids. Germline CDR1 is SGHRS and CDR2 is YFSETQ. DNA for the CDR3: TGCGCCAGCAGCTTCAATAACAGGCCGGGCGGGAGGTCCTCCTACAATGAGCAGTTCTTC. This codes for CASSFNNRPGGRSSYNEQFF.

The V call is TRBV5-8, the J call TRBJ1-5; D possibly corresponds to TRBD1 (5 bases). The CDR3 consists of 15 residues. With 0 bases removed from V and 7 bases from J, the gap between germline ends came to 14 bases. Germline loops: CDR1 SGHTS, CDR2 YDEGEE. This chain's CDR3 is CASSLASGLHQPQHF. The CDR3 bases are TGTGCCAGCAGCTTGGCATCAGGGTTACACCAGCCCCAGCATTTT.

The chain recombines TRBV6-1 with TRBJ2-7; tentatively, D is TRBD1 (5 bases). The V gene lost 1 base and the J gene lost 3 bases, with 16 bases spanning the gap. The V gene's germline CDR1 is MNHNS and CDR2 SASEGT. The CDR3 runs to 16 residues. CDR3 amino acids: CASSEGGRRSFYEQYF. The CDR3 DNA follows: TGTGCCAGCAGTGAAGGGGGCAGAAGATCCTTCTACGAGCAGTACTTC.

The chain recombines TRBV5-1 with TRBJ1-5, with 10 bases matching TRBD1. Trimming removed 5 bases from V and 10 bases from J; junction bases left unmatched: 9. The CDR3 is 14 amino acids. Looked up from germline, CDR1 is SGHRS and CDR2 is YFSETQ. Written as DNA, the CDR3 is TGCGCCAGCAGATCCGGGACAGGGGACGGCCCCCAGCATTTT. Protein product: CASRSGTGDGPQHF.